The entry that follows covers one T cell receptor beta chain sequence. Its antigen remains unidentified. Second-dose intervals near 4 or 12 weeks were combined. The data were obtained in a study of T cell responses to AZD1222 COVID-19 vaccine. The study's findings and limits: Close to half of spike-specific TCRs reportedly recognize unmutated variant regions. Spike-specific TCR breadth and depth rose after two AZD1222 doses. Repertoire collection took place solely once the T cell response had peaked.

This CDR3 spans 15 amino acids. Germline assignment: CDR1 LGHDT and CDR2 YNNKEL (reference sequence). Germline trimming cut 4 bases from V and 8 bases from J; bases unmatched to any gene: 7. This table comes from immunoSEQ multiplex PCR, and its TCRdb copy is limited to in-frame clones, with some not included. The sample includes around 110,000 clones, about 89% of them seen just once. The source was peripheral blood, collected 28 days after the second AZD1222 dose. The receptor was derived from an adult who received the AZD1222 COVID-19 vaccine. The rearrangement links TRBV3-1 (or the pseudogene TRBV3-2) to TRBJ1-6, with 8 bases aligning to TRBD1. In nucleotides, the CDR3 is TGTGCCAGCAGCCCCTTGGACAGGGATGATTCACCCCTCCACTTT. It yields the protein CASSPLDRDDSPLHF.